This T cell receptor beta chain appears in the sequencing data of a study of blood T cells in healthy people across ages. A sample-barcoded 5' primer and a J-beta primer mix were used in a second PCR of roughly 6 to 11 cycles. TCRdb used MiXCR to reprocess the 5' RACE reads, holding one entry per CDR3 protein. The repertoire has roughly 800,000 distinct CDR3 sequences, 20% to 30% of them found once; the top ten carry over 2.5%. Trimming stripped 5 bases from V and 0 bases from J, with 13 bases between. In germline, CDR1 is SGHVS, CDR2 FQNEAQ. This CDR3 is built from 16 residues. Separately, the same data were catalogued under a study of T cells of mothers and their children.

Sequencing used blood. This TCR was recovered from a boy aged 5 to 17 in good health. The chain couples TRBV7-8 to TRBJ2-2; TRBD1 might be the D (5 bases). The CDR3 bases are TGTGCCAGCAGCCAAGTCAGGGTAGCGAACACCGGGGAGCTGTTTTTT. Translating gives CASSQVRVANTGELFF.